These 30 T cell receptor beta chains share one sample of origin, sequenced in a study of metastatic and nonmetastatic thyroid tumors. TCRdb used MiXCR to call clones anew from the PCR reads. Among 25,000 to 40,000 clones listed, under 25% were seen once. Every patient underwent thyroid surgery untreated. Sequencing input: blood. The receptors derive from a female donor with papillary thyroid cancer or a benign thyroid nodule (not recorded which). Some clones in this sample may be carry-over from other donors' samples.

By share, this clone counts as medium-sized. The chain recombines TRBV2 with TRBJ1-6; 7 positions agree with TRBD1. The trim removed 5 bases at V and 9 bases at J, leaving 4 bases unmatched. The CDR3 is made up of 13 amino acids. CDR1 and CDR2 (germline): SNHLY, FYNNEI. Here the CDR3 DNA reads TGTGCCAGCAGTCCGGACAGGATTTCACCCCTCCACTTT. Translating it yields CASSPDRISPLHF.

The chain couples TRBV19 to TRBJ1-6; no reliable D call. The CDR3 is 15 residues long. Germline CDR1 reads LNHDA; CDR2 reads SQIVND (reference sequence). The germline V and J ends were trimmed by 3 bases and 6 bases, with 12 bases remaining between them. DNA for the CDR3: TGTGCCAGTAGTATTACGCCGGTTGCTAATTCACCCCTCCACTTT. Its protein product is CASSITPVANSPLHF.

This chain uses TRBV30 with TRBJ1-2; TRBD1 matches at 9 bases. This CDR3 contains 15 residues. J was trimmed by 8 bases and V by 1 base; bases with no gene match: 11. Germline CDR1 is GTSNPN and CDR2 is SVGIG (reference sequence). The CDR3 spells CAWSDWTGASGGYTF. For the CDR3, the DNA is TGTGCCTGGAGTGATTGGACAGGGGCATCGGGAGGCTACACCTTC.

This clone was seen many times. The rearrangement uses TRBV5-1 and TRBJ2-3; 12 bases map to TRBD2. V shed 5 bases and J 7 bases; nucleotides not matched to a gene: 8. Per germline, CDR1 SGHRS and CDR2 YFSETQ. The length of the CDR3 is 15 residues. The CDR3 sequence: CASRLAGGTEYTQYF. In DNA form, the CDR3 reads TGCGCCAGCAGACTAGCGGGGGGTACTGAGTATACGCAGTATTTT.

This clone showed up many times. The V gene is TRBV7-3, the J gene TRBJ2-3, with D maybe TRBD2 (6 bases). CDR3 length: 15 amino acids. Germline V gene lookup returns CDR1 SGHTA and CDR2 FQGTGA. Trimming left V 3 bases short and J 5 bases short, with 15 bases between. CDR3 residues: CASSLAGITGDTQYF. For the CDR3, the DNA is TGTGCCAGCAGCTTGGCGGGGATCACGGGAGATACGCAGTATTTT.

In its sample, this clone was seen many times. The chain couples TRBV7-9 to TRBJ2-1; 7 bases map to TRBD2. V trimming: 7 bases; J trimming: 6 bases; junction bases outside the gene matches: 3. This CDR3 spans 12 amino acids. In germline, CDR1 is SEHNR, CDR2 FQNEAQ (reference sequence). CDR3 coding DNA: TGTGCCAGCACCACGGGGGGCAATGAGCAGTTCTTC. Protein product: CASTTGGNEQFF.

This clone came up many times. The CDR3, as DNA: TGTGCCAGCAGCCTTGAACGGCTAGCGAGGGGGGAGACCCAGTACTTC. It is translated as CASSLERLARGETQYF. The gene calls are TRBV12-3 or TRBV12-4 and TRBJ2-5, with D perhaps matching TRBD1 or TRBD2 (6 bases each). The CDR3 spans 16 residues. Trimming stripped 6 bases from V and 5 bases from J, with 22 bases between.

This clone was found many times. Other DNA sequences within the sample encode an identical CDR3. The chain links TRBV4-2 to TRBJ1-5; D unresolved. This CDR3 contains 13 residues. CDR1 is LGHNA, CDR2 YNFKEQ, per germline. Trimming took 0 bases from V and 5 from J, leaving 5 bases between them. CDR3: CASSQDRYQPQHF. In DNA form, the CDR3 reads TGTGCCAGCAGCCAAGACAGATATCAGCCCCAGCATTTT.

CDR3 loop: CASRGTGMGEQYF. In nucleotides, the CDR3 is TGTGCCAGTAGGGGTACGGGGATGGGGGAGCAGTACTTC. The gene calls are TRBV19 and TRBJ2-7, with a tentative D call TRBD2 (5 bases). Germline V gene lookup returns CDR1 LNHDA and CDR2 SQIVND (reference sequence). Between the trimmed V and J ends, which lost 6 bases and 7 bases, there was a span of 16 bases. The CDR3 consists of 13 residues.

This clone appeared many times. The chain has TRBV3-1 and TRBJ2-7; 9 nucleotides agree with TRBD1. The CDR3 has 14 amino acids. J lost 5 bases, V lost 4 bases, and 6 bases had no gene match. CDR1 and CDR2 (germline): LGHDT, YNNKEL (reference sequence). The CDR3 coding sequence is TGTGCCAGCAGCCTCGGACAGGGGAGGGACGAGCAGTACTTC. Its translation is CASSLGQGRDEQYF.

The V call is TRBV11-2, the J call TRBJ2-7; no definite D call. Germline V lookup: CDR1 SGHAT, CDR2 FQNNGV. Trimming shortened V by 1 base and J by 5 bases, and 6 bases separated the two germline ends. CDR3 length equals 12 residues. The CDR3 DNA sequence: TGTGCCAGCAGCTTAGTTACCGACGAGCAGTACTTC. Translation gives CASSLVTDEQYF.

This chain connects TRBV19 to TRBJ1-5, with D tentatively TRBD1 (6 bases). Trimming removed 2 bases from V and 7 bases from J, with 21 bases in between. CDR3 size: 17 residues. Germline CDR1 LNHDA, CDR2 SQIVND (reference sequence). The DNA for the CDR3 is TGTGCCAGTAGTATACAGGATTTCGGCACAGGGCACCAGCCCCAGCATTTT. This codes for CASSIQDFGTGHQPQHF.

The CDR3 coding sequence is TGTGCCAGCAGTCCTACGGCCTTCTATGGCTACACCTTC. As protein: CASSPTAFYGYTF. The chain couples TRBV12-3 or TRBV12-4 to TRBJ1-2; D is unresolved. The CDR3 has 13 residues. V lost 5 bases to trimming and J lost 4 bases, with 11 bases between them.

In this sample, this clone turned up many times. This chain joins TRBV5-6 and TRBJ2-7, with 7 bases aligning to TRBD2. This CDR3 contains 16 residues. From germline, CDR1 is SGHDT and CDR2 YYEEEE. The junction had 8 bases not matched to a gene; V was cut back by 0 bases and J by 2 bases. The CDR3 DNA reads TGTGCCAGCAGCTTGGCCGGGAGGTCGAGCCCCTACGAGCAGTACTTC. Its protein product is CASSLAGRSSPYEQYF.

V gene TRBV5-1 combines with J gene TRBJ2-7; 9 bases match TRBD1. J lost 2 bases, V lost 3 bases, and 6 bases had no gene match. Germline-derived CDR1 and CDR2 are SGHRS and YFSETQ. The CDR3 consists of 15 residues. This CDR3 reads CASSYPGQGPYEQYF. The CDR3 nucleotides read TGCGCCAGCAGCTATCCCGGACAGGGGCCCTACGAGCAGTACTTC.

Written as DNA, the CDR3 is TGTGCCAGCAGTCGCCTTAGGGCTAGCGGGAGGGCCCCTCTTGAGCAGTTCTTC. Protein sequence: CASSRLRASGRAPLEQFF. The V call is TRBV27, the J call TRBJ2-1; 12 bases match TRBD2. The junction had 17 bases not matched to a gene; V was cut back by 5 bases and J by 9 bases. Germline CDR1 reads MNHEY; CDR2 reads SMNVEV (reference sequence). This CDR3 has 18 amino acids.

This chain connects TRBV20-1 to TRBJ1-2, with D tentatively TRBD1 (5 bases). The CDR3 loop spans 16 amino acids. V was trimmed by 5 bases and J by 6 bases, leaving 25 bases between them. Germline-derived CDR1 and CDR2 are DFQATT and SNEGSKA (reference sequence). DNA for the CDR3: TGCAGTGCTCAACACACAGGAGGTCGATTGGTGGATGGCTACACCTTC. It codes for CSAQHTGGRLVDGYTF.

This clone rates as medium-sized. This chain links TRBV6-1 with TRBJ2-1; a weak D match, TRBD1 (6 bases). Trimming cost V 8 bases and J 2 bases, with 16 bases left between them. Germline CDR1 and CDR2: MNHNS and SASEGT. CDR3 size: 15 residues. CDR3 bases: TGTGCCAGCGGAAACAGGGCCTTAACCTACAATGAGCAGTTCTTC. Its protein is CASGNRALTYNEQFF.

This chain joins TRBV6-4 and TRBJ2-2, with 13 nucleotides matching TRBD2. CDR3 length equals 14 residues. Germline loops: CDR1 MRHNA, CDR2 SNTAGT. The trim removed 6 bases at V and 5 bases at J, leaving 0 bases unmatched. The CDR3 DNA follows: TGTGCCAGCAGGACTAGCGGGGGGACCGGGGAGCTGTTTTTT. It is translated as CASRTSGGTGELFF.

The gene calls are TRBV30 and TRBJ2-2, with D perhaps being TRBD1 or TRBD2 (5 bases each). Trimming took 0 bases from V and 5 from J, leaving 13 bases between them. Germline lookup yields CDR1 GTSNPN and CDR2 SVGIG (reference sequence). This CDR3 spans 15 amino acids. The CDR3 region has the DNA TGTGCCTGGAGTGTCCACAGGACGGGAACCGGGGAGCTGTTTTTT. It codes for CAWSVHRTGTGELFF. The full variable domain, with the rest looked up from reference TRBV30 and TRBJ2-2, is SQTIHQWPATLVQPVGSPLSLECTVEGTSNPNLYWYRQAAGRGLQLLFYSVGIGQISSEVPQNLSASRPQDRQFILSSKKLLLSDSGFYLCAWSVHRTGTGELFFGEGSRLTVL.

CDR3 amino acids: CASSLPGRKNIQYF. The CDR3 region has the DNA TGTGCCAGCAGTCTCCCGGGACGTAAAAACATTCAGTACTTC. The chain recombines TRBV6-1 with TRBJ2-4, with D perhaps assigned TRBD1 or TRBD2 (5 bases each). V was shortened by 5 bases and J by 4 bases, with 12 bases between the two germline ends. Germline CDR1 and CDR2: MNHNS and SASEGT. This CDR3 has 14 residues.

This clone was seen only a few times. The V call is TRBV6-1, the J call TRBJ2-7, with D perhaps TRBD2 (5 bases). The CDR3 totals 15 residues. The germline V gene encodes CDR1 MNHNS and CDR2 SASEGT. The V and J ends lost 6 bases and 4 bases respectively, with 19 bases between them. The CDR3 DNA reads as TGTGCCAGCAGACCGGAGGACTCCCTCGGGTACGAGCAGTACTTC. Translated, it gives CASRPEDSLGYEQYF.

This clone appeared many times. The chain uses TRBV18 and TRBJ1-5; 7 bases line up with TRBD1. The CDR3 sequence is 15 residues long. With V trimmed by 6 bases and J by 4 bases, 9 bases remained unmatched. CDR1 and CDR2 (germline): KGHSH, LQKENI. The CDR3 region has the DNA TGTGCCAGCTCGACGGACAGGAAGGGAAATCAGCCCCAGCATTTT. Protein product: CASSTDRKGNQPQHF.

This chain uses TRBV7-2 with TRBJ2-5, with 8 nucleotides matching TRBD1. V shed 5 bases, J shed 7 bases, and the junction held 9 bases outside the gene matches. Germline-derived CDR1 and CDR2 are SGHTA and FQGNSA. The CDR3 spans 14 residues. CDR3 protein: CASSPRTGWRTQYF. DNA of the CDR3: TGTGCCAGCAGCCCCAGGACAGGGTGGAGGACCCAGTACTTC.

This clone came up many times. The rearrangement joins TRBV3-1 to TRBJ1-1, with D tentatively TRBD1 (6 bases). The CDR3 runs to 13 residues. Trimming stripped 0 bases from V and 6 bases from J, with 8 bases between. CDR1 is LGHDT and CDR2 is YNNKEL in the germline V gene (reference sequence). CDR3 coding DNA: TGTGCCAGCAGCCAAGATAGGGGGTCTGAAGCTTTCTTT. Amino acids: CASSQDRGSEAFF.

This clone occurred a few times. This same CDR3 is encoded by further DNA sequences in the sample. The rearrangement uses TRBV6-1 and TRBJ1-6, with TRBD1 as a possible D gene (5 bases). V shed 4 bases and J shed 4 bases, with 8 bases lying between them. CDR1 and CDR2 (germline): MNHNS, SASEGT. CDR3 size: 14 residues. As DNA, the CDR3 is TGTGCCAGCAGTGCGGGACCTTATAATTCACCCCTCCACTTT. Protein product: CASSAGPYNSPLHF.

This clone was recorded many times. This chain joins TRBV29-1 and TRBJ1-1, with 7 bases fitting TRBD1. CDR1 and CDR2 (germline): SQVTM, ANQGSEA. The CDR3 has 11 amino acids. The ends lost 7 bases at V and 4 bases at J; junction bases unmatched: 3. The CDR3 protein is CSGHRGTEAFF. The CDR3 DNA sequence: TGCAGCGGCCACAGGGGCACTGAAGCTTTCTTT.

This clone came up many times. The J gene is TRBJ2-1, the V gene TRBV5-1; TRBD1 agrees at 12 bases. J lost 3 bases, V lost 3 bases, and 7 bases had no gene match. The germline V gene has CDR1 SGHRS and CDR2 YFSETQ. This CDR3 spans 17 amino acids. The CDR3 here is CASSYLRDRGLYNEQFF. The CDR3 DNA reads as TGCGCCAGCAGCTACCTCCGGGACAGGGGGCTCTACAATGAGCAGTTCTTC.

This clone was seen more than once but under ten times. A read error may produce the germline difference seen at one junction end. CDR3: CATSRQQGSADTQYF. CDR3 nucleotides: TGTGCCACTAGCAGGCAGCAGGGAAGCGCAGATACGCAGTATTTT. V and J are TRBV15 and TRBJ2-3; D might be TRBD1 (5 bases). Per germline, CDR1 LNHNV and CDR2 YYDKDF (reference sequence). The CDR3 is made up of 15 amino acids.

A few counts support this clone. The chain links TRBV12-3 or TRBV12-4 to TRBJ2-7, with D tentatively TRBD1 (6 bases). The CDR3 is made up of 15 amino acids. V was pared by 2 bases and J by 0 bases, with 11 bases between. CDR3: CASSLRGSFSYEQYF. CDR3 bases: TGTGCCAGCAGTTTAAGGGGGTCTTTCTCCTACGAGCAGTACTTC.